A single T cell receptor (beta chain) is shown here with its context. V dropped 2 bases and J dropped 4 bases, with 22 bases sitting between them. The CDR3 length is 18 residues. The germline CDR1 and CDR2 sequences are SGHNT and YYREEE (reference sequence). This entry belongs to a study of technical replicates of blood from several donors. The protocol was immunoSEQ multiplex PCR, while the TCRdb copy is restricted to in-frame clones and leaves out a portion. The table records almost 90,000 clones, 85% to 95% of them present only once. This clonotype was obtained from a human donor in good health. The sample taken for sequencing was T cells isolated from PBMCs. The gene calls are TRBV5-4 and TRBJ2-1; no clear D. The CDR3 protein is CASSFLEPEVTWYNEQFF. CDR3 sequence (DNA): TGTGCCAGCAGCTTCCTAGAGCCCGAAGTTACGTGGTACAATGAGCAGTTCTTC.